This is a list of T cell receptor beta chains from one sample in a study of molecular identifiers for immune sequencing clone quantification. TCRdb reanalysed the PCR reads using MiXCR and keeps one entry per CDR3 protein. The table has fewer than 100,000 distinct CDR3 sequences, around a fifth seen once. The sequencing input was naive CD8+ T cells from blood, with Jurkat cell RNA spiked in. These receptors were collected from a human donor in good health. Some libraries in this study had Jurkat cell RNA spiked in. Both conserved end residues are part of each CDR3. A D gene is named only where the DNA matches it firmly. Size is stated for part of the rows, as once, few or many counts, or as a class when the clone is expanded.

d_call j_call v_call clone_size cdr3_aa cdr3_nt
NA TRBJ2-7 TRBV4-3 many CASSRTLMKSGEQYF TGCGCCAGCAGCCGGACTCTTATGAAGTCCGGGGAGCAGTACTTC
TRBD1 TRBJ1-2 TRBV29-1 few CSVATGDGYTF TGCAGCGTTGCGACAGGGGATGGCTACACCTTC
NA TRBJ1-1 TRBV6-2/TRBV6-3 NA CASSETYTEAFF TGTGCCAGCAGTGAAACTTACACTGAAGCTTTCTTT
TRBD1 TRBJ2-1 TRBV11-2 many CASSPTGPYNEQFF TGTGCCAGCAGCCCGACAGGGCCCTACAATGAGCAGTTCTTC
NA TRBJ2-1 TRBV4-1 few CASSQDPGVRANEQFF TGCGCCAGCAGCCAAGATCCCGGCGTGCGGGCTAATGAGCAGTTCTTC
NA TRBJ2-1 TRBV19 NA CASSIHGGSSYNEQFF TGTGCCAGTAGTATACATGGGGGAAGCTCCTACAATGAGCAGTTCTTC
TRBD1 TRBJ2-3 TRBV29-1 NA CSVRTGNTDTQYF TGCAGCGTCCGGACAGGAAACACAGATACGCAGTATTTT
NA TRBJ2-7 TRBV4-2 many CASSQEEGLEQYF TGTGCCAGCAGCCAAGAAGAGGGGTTGGAGCAGTACTTC
TRBD1 TRBJ2-1 TRBV20-1 many CSARDPRGLTSWSYNEQFF TGCAGTGCTAGAGATCCTAGGGGGCTTACGTCCTGGTCCTACAATGAGCAGTTCTTC
TRBD1 TRBJ1-4 TRBV7-9 few CASSYPLWDSNEKLFF TGTGCCAGCAGCTACCCCCTCTGGGACAGTAATGAAAAACTGTTTTTT
NA TRBJ2-7 TRBV14 many CASSRGRSSSYEQYF TGTGCCAGCAGCCGCGGCCGTAGCAGCTCCTACGAGCAGTACTTC
NA TRBJ2-3 TRBV9 NA CASSVDGPSTDTQYF TGTGCCAGCAGCGTAGACGGTCCCAGCACAGATACGCAGTATTTT
NA TRBJ2-7 TRBV27 many CASSLESSYEQYF TGTGCCAGCAGTTTGGAATCCTCCTACGAGCAGTACTTC
TRBD1 TRBJ2-7 TRBV29-1 few CSVQGQGIYEQYF TGCAGCGTTCAGGGACAGGGCATTTACGAGCAGTACTTC
NA TRBJ1-2 TRBV29-1 NA CSVETSGQPVVGYAF TGCAGCGTTGAGACAAGCGGACAACCGGTTGTTGGCTACGCCTTC
NA TRBJ1-5 TRBV28 many CASSSRFGADSNQPQHF TGTGCCAGCAGTTCCCGGTTTGGGGCGGATAGCAATCAGCCCCAGCATTTT
NA TRBJ2-7 TRBV27 NA CASSSSQGPSYEQHF TGTGCCAGCAGTTCATCCCAGGGTCCATCCTACGAGCAGCACTTC
NA TRBJ2-7 TRBV5-5 many CASSPPNREDEQYF TGTGCCAGCAGCCCGCCGAACAGGGAGGACGAGCAGTACTTC
NA TRBJ2-7 TRBV4-1 many CASSPNWGEVYEQYF TGCGCCAGCAGCCCAAATTGGGGAGAAGTCTACGAGCAGTACTTC
NA TRBJ1-1 TRBV4-1 NA CASSQDPSGKLTEAFF TGCGCCAGCAGCCAAGATCCATCAGGAAAACTCACTGAAGCTTTCTTT
TRBD1 TRBJ1-5 TRBV4-1 many CASSRGTDSNQPQHF TGCGCCAGCAGCCGGGGGACAGATAGCAATCAGCCCCAGCATTTT
NA TRBJ2-1 TRBV19 few CASTFPGNEQFF TGTGCCAGTACCTTTCCGGGTAATGAGCAGTTCTTC
NA TRBJ1-1 TRBV7-2 many CASSLSNRGYTEAFF TGTGCCAGCAGCTTAAGTAATAGGGGATACACTGAAGCTTTCTTT
NA TRBJ1-3 TRBV12-3/TRBV12-4 few CASSLPDRIGGNTIYF TGTGCCAGCAGTCTCCCCGACAGGATCGGTGGAAACACCATATATTTT
TRBD1 TRBJ2-2 TRBV27 NA CASSGQGGSTGELFF TGTGCCAGCAGTGGACAGGGGGGGAGCACCGGGGAGCTGTTTTTT
TRBD1 TRBJ1-2 TRBV13 NA CASSLEVGRGRNGYTF TGTGCCAGCAGCTTAGAGGTCGGCAGGGGGAGGAACGGCTACACCTTC
NA TRBJ2-3 TRBV21-1 few CASSKYRQGGGDTQYF TGTGCCAGCAGCAAATATCGGCAGGGTGGGGGAGATACGCAGTATTTT
NA TRBJ2-5 TRBV12-5 many CASGFIQKETQYF TGTGCTAGTGGTTTCATCCAGAAAGAGACCCAGTACTTC
NA TRBJ2-4 TRBV28 NA CASIGRENIQYF TGTGCCAGCATTGGCAGAGAAAACATTCAGTACTTC
NA TRBJ2-3 TRBV18 many CASSPGYDTQYF TGTGCCAGCTCACCAGGGTATGATACGCAGTATTTT
NA TRBJ1-1 TRBV19 many CASSITNTEAFF TGTGCCAGTAGTATAACCAACACTGAAGCTTTCTTT
NA TRBJ2-7 TRBV9 few CASSVGDSHEQYF TGTGCCAGCAGCGTAGGGGATTCGCACGAGCAGTACTTC
NA TRBJ1-1 TRBV20-1 many CSARDRRDTMNTEAFF TGCAGTGCTAGAGATCGACGCGACACTATGAACACTGAAGCTTTCTTT
NA TRBJ2-1 TRBV11-3 NA CASSSYRENNEQFF TGTGCCAGCAGCTCTTACAGGGAGAACAATGAGCAGTTCTTC
NA TRBJ2-7 TRBV6-5 once CASSYLSEYSYEQYF TGTGCCAGCAGTTATCTCTCCGAATACTCCTACGAGCAGTACTTC
NA TRBJ1-2 TRBV29-1 NA CSVGPGPNYGYTF TGCAGCGTTGGACCGGGACCTAACTATGGCTACACCTTC
TRBD2 TRBJ2-7 TRBV18 NA CASSPMTSGGYEQYF TGTGCCAGCTCACCGATGACTAGCGGGGGCTACGAGCAGTACTTC
NA TRBJ2-7 TRBV5-1 many CASSGSYEQYF TGCGCCAGCAGCGGCTCCTACGAGCAGTACTTC
TRBD2 TRBJ2-1 TRBV12-3/TRBV12-4 NA CASSRAGVPPEQFF TGTGCCAGCAGTCGAGCGGGGGTACCCCCCGAGCAGTTCTTC
NA TRBJ2-7 TRBV14 many CASSPHGTYEQYF TGTGCCAGCAGCCCCCACGGGACCTACGAGCAGTACTTC
NA TRBJ2-3 TRBV29-1 many CSVDRQGSADTQYF TGCAGCGTTGATCGGCAGGGTTCGGCAGATACGCAGTATTTT
NA TRBJ2-7 TRBV5-1 few CASSDRKDFSYEQYF TGCGCCAGCAGCGACAGAAAGGACTTCTCCTACGAGCAGTACTTC
TRBD2 TRBJ2-1 TRBV13 NA CASSPTGTSGGSSYNEQFF TGTGCCAGCAGCCCAACTGGGACTAGCGGGGGGTCATCCTACAATGAGCAGTTCTTC
TRBD2 TRBJ2-7 TRBV20-1 few CSARSSGTYRPYEQYF TGCAGTGCTAGGTCTAGCGGGACGTATCGCCCCTACGAGCAGTACTTC
NA TRBJ2-6 TRBV27 many CASSVLLGANVLTF TGTGCCAGCAGTGTATTATTAGGGGCCAACGTCCTGACTTTC